The rows below give T cell receptor beta chains drawn from one sample of a study of blood T cell repertoires in COVID-19. The data were produced by immunoSEQ multiplex PCR, yet TCRdb's version contains in-frame clones alone and is incomplete. The profile shows 350,000 to 400,000 clones, approximately 86% of them singletons. Input material: peripheral blood. These receptor sequences come from a woman aged 55-75 years with COVID-19, enrolled during active disease. Both conserved end residues are part of each CDR3. D genes are given only for firm matches. Where a row states a size, it is once, few, many or the class of an expanded clone; other rows omit it.

size,D,J,V,CDR3,DNA
-,-,TRBJ2-1,TRBV7-6,CASSLVISSYNEQFF,TGTGCCAGCAGCTTAGTAATATCCTCCTACAATGAGCAGTTCTTC
-,-,TRBJ2-7,TRBV5-1,CASSLVTDPYEQYF,TGCGCCAGCAGCTTGGTAACAGATCCCTACGAGCAGTACTTC
-,-,TRBJ2-5,TRBV6-5,CASRGKGRETQYF,TGTGCCAGCAGAGGGAAAGGGAGAGAGACCCAGTACTTC
once,TRBD2,TRBJ2-7,TRBV9,CASTASGDSYEQYF,TGTGCCAGCACCGCTAGCGGGGACTCCTACGAGCAGTACTTC
-,TRBD2,TRBJ2-7,TRBV6-2/TRBV6-3,CASSRGLAGGGGEQYF,TGTGCCAGCAGTCGCGGACTAGCGGGGGGAGGTGGCGAGCAGTACTTC
-,TRBD2,TRBJ2-3,TRBV4-2,CASSRASGGAETDTQYF,TGTGCCAGCAGCCGGGCTAGCGGGGGGGCCGAGACAGATACGCAGTATTTT
-,TRBD1,TRBJ2-5,TRBV5-1,CASSTGQFPEAQYF,TGCGCCAGCAGCACGGGACAGTTTCCAGAGGCCCAGTACTTC
-,-,TRBJ1-4,TRBV4-3,CASSQRGGVFNEKLFF,TGCGCCAGCAGCCAACGGGGAGGTGTATTTAATGAAAAACTGTTTTTT
-,-,TRBJ2-1,TRBV6-2/TRBV6-3,CASSYLEAGYNEQFF,TGTGCCAGCAGTTACCTAGAGGCGGGATACAATGAGCAGTTCTTC
-,-,TRBJ2-1,TRBV9,CASNTQGGGEQFF,TGTGCCAGCAACACCCAGGGGGGAGGTGAGCAGTTCTTC
-,-,TRBJ1-3,TRBV15,CATEVSPDSGNTIYF,TGTGCCACAGAGGTCTCCCCAGACTCTGGAAACACCATATATTTT
few,TRBD1,TRBJ2-2,TRBV5-1,CASGGTGNTGELFF,TGCGCCAGCGGCGGGACAGGGAACACCGGGGAGCTGTTTTTT
-,-,TRBJ1-2,TRBV10-3,CAISAQASYGYTF,TGTGCCATCAGTGCCCAGGCTTCCTATGGCTACACCTTC
-,TRBD2,TRBJ2-5,TRBV19,CASSITSGGDQETQYF,TGTGCCAGTAGTATAACTAGCGGGGGAGACCAAGAGACCCAGTACTTC
-,TRBD2,TRBJ2-3,TRBV23-1,CASSQRFSGGAVTDTQYF,TGCGCCAGCAGTCAGCGCTTCTCCGGGGGGGCCGTCACAGATACGCAGTATTTT
-,TRBD1,TRBJ1-4,TRBV19,CASSIWTGGLTNEKLFF,TGTGCCAGTAGTATATGGACAGGGGGCTTGACTAATGAAAAACTGTTTTTT
-,TRBD1,TRBJ1-2,TRBV11-3,CASSLGYRGGYTF,TGTGCCAGCAGCTTAGGGTACAGGGGAGGCTACACCTTC
-,-,TRBJ2-7,TRBV14,CASSQEGADYYEQYF,TGTGCCAGCAGCCAAGAGGGGGCAGATTATTACGAGCAGTACTTC
-,-,TRBJ1-3,TRBV2,CASSNTGLGNTIYF,TGTGCCAGCAGCAATACAGGTCTCGGAAACACCATATATTTT
-,-,TRBJ1-5,TRBV13,CASSLGRSVPLSNQPQHF,TGTGCCAGCAGCTTAGGTCGGTCCGTACCGCTAAGCAATCAGCCCCAGCATTTT
-,-,TRBJ1-2,TRBV10-3,CAIKNTHDDSYTF,TGTGCCATCAAAAACACCCACGATGATAGCTACACCTTC
-,TRBD1,TRBJ2-5,TRBV5-1,CASSLEGRDRGTQYF,TGCGCCAGCAGCTTGGAGGGCAGGGACAGGGGGACCCAGTACTTC
-,TRBD1,TRBJ1-2,TRBV13,CASSPKLDRARDYGYTF,TGTGCCAGCAGCCCCAAACTGGACAGGGCCAGGGACTATGGCTACACCTTC
-,-,TRBJ1-5,TRBV19,CASRAGSNQPQHF,TGTGCCAGTAGGGCAGGTAGCAATCAGCCCCAGCATTTT
-,TRBD1,TRBJ2-7,TRBV11-3,CASSLGGQGIGQYF,TGTGCCAGCAGCTTGGGGGGACAGGGCATCGGGCAGTACTTC
-,TRBD2,TRBJ2-5,TRBV7-8,CASSPTRLAGGETQYF,TGTGCCAGCAGCCCCACCCGACTAGCGGGGGGGGAGACCCAGTACTTC
once,TRBD1,TRBJ1-5,TRBV27,CASSSGTGVYSNQPQHF,TGTGCCAGCAGTTCCGGGACAGGAGTCTATAGCAATCAGCCCCAGCATTTT
-,-,TRBJ1-1,TRBV5-4,CASSDQGTFGGMNTEAFF,TGTGCCAGCAGCGACCAAGGAACCTTCGGGGGGATGAACACTGAAGCTTTCTTT
-,TRBD1,TRBJ1-5,TRBV27,CASSLKKQGVDSNQPQHF,TGTGCCAGCAGTTTAAAGAAACAGGGGGTCGATAGCAATCAGCCCCAGCATTTT